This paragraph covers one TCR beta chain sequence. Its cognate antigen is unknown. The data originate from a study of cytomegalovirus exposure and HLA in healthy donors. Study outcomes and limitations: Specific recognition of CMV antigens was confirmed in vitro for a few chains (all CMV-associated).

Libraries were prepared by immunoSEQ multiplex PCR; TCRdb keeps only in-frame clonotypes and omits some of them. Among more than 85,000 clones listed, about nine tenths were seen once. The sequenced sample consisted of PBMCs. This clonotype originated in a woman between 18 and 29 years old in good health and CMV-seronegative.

CDR3 DNA sequence: TGTGCCAGCAGTCAAAGAGGCGAGCAGTACTTC. It yields the protein CASSQRGEQYF. The rearrangement joins TRBV6-5 to TRBJ2-7, with D hard to call. The CDR3 length is 11 residues. V was cut by 5 bases and J by 6 bases, with 8 bases left in between. The germline V gene encodes CDR1 MNHEY and CDR2 SVGAGI.